This T cell receptor beta chain stems from a study of blood T cell repertoires in COVID-19. Turning to the study itself: Sites in the United States, Italy and Spain provided acute and convalescent COVID-19 samples.

Profiled with immunoSEQ multiplex PCR; TCRdb holds only in-frame clones, not every one. The sample includes approximately 330,000 clones, 89% of them seen just once. Specimen: PBMCs or T cells enriched from blood (not recorded which). The clonotype was recovered from a woman aged 25-40 years who had recovered from COVID-19.

The CDR3 loop reads CASSIMGSAGVGYNEQFF. The CDR3, as DNA: TGTGCCAGTAGTATAATGGGGTCGGCGGGAGTAGGTTACAATGAGCAGTTCTTC. The chain joins TRBV19 to TRBJ2-1; 7 nucleotides align to TRBD2. The V segment lost 2 bases and the J segment 4 bases; nucleotides outside the gene matches: 14. In germline, CDR1 is LNHDA, CDR2 SQIVND (reference sequence). The CDR3 is 18 amino acids.